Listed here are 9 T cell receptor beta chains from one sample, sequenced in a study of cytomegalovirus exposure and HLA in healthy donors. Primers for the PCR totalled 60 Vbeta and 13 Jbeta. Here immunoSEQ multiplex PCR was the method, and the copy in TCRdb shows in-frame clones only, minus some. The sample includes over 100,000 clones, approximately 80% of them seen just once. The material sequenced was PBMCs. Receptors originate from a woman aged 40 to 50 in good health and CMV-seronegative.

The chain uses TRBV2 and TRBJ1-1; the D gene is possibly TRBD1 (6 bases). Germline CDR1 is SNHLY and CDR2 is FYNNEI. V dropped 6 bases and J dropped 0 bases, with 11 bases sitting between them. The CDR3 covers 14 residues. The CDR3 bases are TGTGCCAGCAGAGGCGACAGGATGAACACTGAAGCTTTCTTT. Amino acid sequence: CASRGDRMNTEAFF.

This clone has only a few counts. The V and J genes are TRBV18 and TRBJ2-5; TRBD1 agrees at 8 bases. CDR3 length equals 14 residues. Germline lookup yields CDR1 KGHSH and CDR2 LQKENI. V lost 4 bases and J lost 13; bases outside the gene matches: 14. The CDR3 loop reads CASSQGFDRGSPYF. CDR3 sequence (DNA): TGTGCCAGCTCACAAGGGTTTGACAGGGGATCCCCGTACTTC.

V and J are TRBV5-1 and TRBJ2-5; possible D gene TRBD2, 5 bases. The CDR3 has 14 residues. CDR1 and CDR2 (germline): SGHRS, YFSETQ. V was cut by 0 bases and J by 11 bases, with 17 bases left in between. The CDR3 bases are TGCGCCAGCAGCTTGGAGCGGCCCCCCCAAGAGCAGTACTTC. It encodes CASSLERPPQEQYF.

The DNA for the CDR3 is TGTGCCAGCAGCGCGGACAGGCGGGCCACTAATGAAAAACTGTTTTTT. It specifies CASSADRRATNEKLFF. The J gene is TRBJ1-4, the V gene TRBV7-2, with TRBD1 matching 7 bases. The germline V gene has CDR1 SGHTA and CDR2 FQGNSA. The CDR3 is 16 amino acids. Germline trimming cut 5 bases from V and 2 bases from J; bases unmatched to any gene: 8.

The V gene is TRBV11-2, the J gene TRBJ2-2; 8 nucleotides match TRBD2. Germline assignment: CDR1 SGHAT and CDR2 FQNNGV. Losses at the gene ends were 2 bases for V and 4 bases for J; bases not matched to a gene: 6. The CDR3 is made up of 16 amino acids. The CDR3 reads CASSLRRGGGTGELFF. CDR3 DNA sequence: TGTGCCAGCAGCTTAAGACGGGGGGGCGGCACCGGGGAGCTGTTTTTT.

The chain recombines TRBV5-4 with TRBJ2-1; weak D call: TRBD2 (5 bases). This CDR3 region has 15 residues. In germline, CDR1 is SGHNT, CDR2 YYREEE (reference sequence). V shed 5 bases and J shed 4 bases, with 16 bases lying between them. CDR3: CASSFGLAAYNEQFF. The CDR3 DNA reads TGTGCCAGCAGTTTTGGGCTAGCAGCTTACAATGAGCAGTTCTTC.

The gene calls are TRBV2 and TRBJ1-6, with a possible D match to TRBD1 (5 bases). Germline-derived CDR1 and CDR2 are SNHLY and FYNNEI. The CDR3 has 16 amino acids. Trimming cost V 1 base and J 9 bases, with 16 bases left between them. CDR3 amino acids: CASSEEDQGLGSPLHF. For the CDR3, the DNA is TGTGCCAGCAGTGAAGAAGACCAGGGTCTGGGTTCACCCCTCCACTTT.

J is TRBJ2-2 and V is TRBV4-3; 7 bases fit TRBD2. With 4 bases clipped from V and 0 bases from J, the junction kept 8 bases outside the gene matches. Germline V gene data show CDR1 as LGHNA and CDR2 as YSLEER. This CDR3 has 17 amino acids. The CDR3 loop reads CASSPLPSGTNTGELFF. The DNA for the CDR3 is TGCGCCAGCAGCCCCTTACCTAGCGGAACGAACACCGGGGAGCTGTTTTTT.

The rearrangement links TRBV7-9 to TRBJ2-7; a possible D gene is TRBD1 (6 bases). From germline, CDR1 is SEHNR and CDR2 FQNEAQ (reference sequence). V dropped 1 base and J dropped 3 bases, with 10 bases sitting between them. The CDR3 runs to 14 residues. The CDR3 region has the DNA TGTGCCAGCAGCTTAGTTGGACAGATCTACGAGCAGTACTTC. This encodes CASSLVGQIYEQYF. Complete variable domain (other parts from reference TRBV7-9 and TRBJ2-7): DTGVSQNPRHKITKRGQNVTFRCDPISEHNRLYWYRQTLGQGPEFLTYFQNEAQLEKSRLLSDRFSAERPKGSFSTLEIQRTEQGDSAMYLCASSLVGQIYEQYFGPGTRLTVT.